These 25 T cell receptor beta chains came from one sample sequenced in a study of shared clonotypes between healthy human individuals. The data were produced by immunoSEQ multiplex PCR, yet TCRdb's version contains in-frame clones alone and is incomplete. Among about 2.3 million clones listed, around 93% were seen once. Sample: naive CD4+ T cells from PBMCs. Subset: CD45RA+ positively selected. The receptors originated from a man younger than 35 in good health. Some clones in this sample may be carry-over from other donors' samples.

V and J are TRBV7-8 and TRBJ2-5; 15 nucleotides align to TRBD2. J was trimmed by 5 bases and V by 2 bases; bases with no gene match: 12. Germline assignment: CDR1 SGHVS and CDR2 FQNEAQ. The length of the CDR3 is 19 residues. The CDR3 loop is CASSLRAGLAGGPYETQYF. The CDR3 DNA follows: TGTGCCAGCAGCTTAAGGGCAGGACTAGCGGGAGGGCCGTATGAGACCCAGTACTTC.

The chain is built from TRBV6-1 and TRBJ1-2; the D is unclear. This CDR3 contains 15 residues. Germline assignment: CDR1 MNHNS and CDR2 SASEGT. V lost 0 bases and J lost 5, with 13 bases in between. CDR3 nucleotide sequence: TGTGCCAGCAGTGAAGCGGCGAACAAGCGTTATGGCTACACCTTC. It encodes CASSEAANKRYGYTF.

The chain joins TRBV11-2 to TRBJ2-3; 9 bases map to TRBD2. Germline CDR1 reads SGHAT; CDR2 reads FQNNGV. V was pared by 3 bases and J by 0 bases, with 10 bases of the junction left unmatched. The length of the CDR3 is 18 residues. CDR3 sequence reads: CASSFRRPGLASTDTQYF. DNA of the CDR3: TGTGCCAGCAGCTTCCGCCGCCCGGGACTAGCAAGCACAGATACGCAGTATTTT.

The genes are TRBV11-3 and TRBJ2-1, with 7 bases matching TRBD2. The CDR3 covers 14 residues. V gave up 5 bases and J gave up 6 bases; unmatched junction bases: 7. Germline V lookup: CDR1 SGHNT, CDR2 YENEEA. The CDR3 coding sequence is TGTGCCAGCAGCGGGAGGGCCGAAGCCAATGAGCAGTTCTTC. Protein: CASSGRAEANEQFF.

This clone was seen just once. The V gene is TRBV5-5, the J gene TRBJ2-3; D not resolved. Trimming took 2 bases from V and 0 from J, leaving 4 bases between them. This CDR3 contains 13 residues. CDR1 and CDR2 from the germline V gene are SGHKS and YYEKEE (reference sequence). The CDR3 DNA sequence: TGTGCCAGCAGCTTAGTAAGCACAGATACGCAGTATTTT. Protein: CASSLVSTDTQYF.

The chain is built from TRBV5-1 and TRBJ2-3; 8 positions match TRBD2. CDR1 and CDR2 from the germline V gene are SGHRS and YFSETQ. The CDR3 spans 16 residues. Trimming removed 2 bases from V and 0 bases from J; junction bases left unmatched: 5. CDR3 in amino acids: CASSFAGGMSTDTQYF. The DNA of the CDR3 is TGCGCCAGCAGCTTCGCGGGGGGCATGAGCACAGATACGCAGTATTTT.

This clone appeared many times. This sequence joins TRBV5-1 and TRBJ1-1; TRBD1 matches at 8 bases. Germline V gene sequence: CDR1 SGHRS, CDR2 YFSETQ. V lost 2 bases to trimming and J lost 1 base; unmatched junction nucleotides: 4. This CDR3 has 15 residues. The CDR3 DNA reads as TGCGCCAGCAGCTTACAGGGGGGCCCGAACACTGAAGCTTTCTTT. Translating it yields CASSLQGGPNTEAFF.

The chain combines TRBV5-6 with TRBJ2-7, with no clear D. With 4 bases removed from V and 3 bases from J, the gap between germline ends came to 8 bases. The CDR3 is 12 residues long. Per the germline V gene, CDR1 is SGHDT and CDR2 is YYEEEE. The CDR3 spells CASSLIDYEQYF. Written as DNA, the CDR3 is TGTGCCAGCAGCCTGATTGACTACGAGCAGTACTTC. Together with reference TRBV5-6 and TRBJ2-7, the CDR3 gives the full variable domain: DAGVTQSPTHLIKTRGQQVTLRCSPKSGHDTVSWYQQALGQGPQFIFQYYEEEERQRGNFPDRFSGHQFPNYSSELNVNALLLGDSALYLCASSLIDYEQYFGPGTRLTVT.

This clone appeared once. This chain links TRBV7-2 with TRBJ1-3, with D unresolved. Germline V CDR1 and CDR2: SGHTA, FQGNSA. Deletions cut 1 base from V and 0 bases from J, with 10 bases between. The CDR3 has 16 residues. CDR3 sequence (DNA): TGTGCCAGCAGCTTAGTGGGCCCTCGCTCTGGAAACACCATATATTTT. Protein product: CASSLVGPRSGNTIYF.

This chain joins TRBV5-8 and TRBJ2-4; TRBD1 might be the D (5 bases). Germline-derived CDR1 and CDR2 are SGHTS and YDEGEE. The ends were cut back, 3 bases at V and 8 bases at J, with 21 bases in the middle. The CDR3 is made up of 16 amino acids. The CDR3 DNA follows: TGTGCCAGCAGCTCTCAGGGATGGGGCGCGGAAGACATTCAGTACTTC. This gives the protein CASSSQGWGAEDIQYF.

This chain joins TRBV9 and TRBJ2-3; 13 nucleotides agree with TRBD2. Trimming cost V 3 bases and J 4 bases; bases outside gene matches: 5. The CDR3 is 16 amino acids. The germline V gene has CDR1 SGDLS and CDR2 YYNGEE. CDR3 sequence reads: CASSGTSGRGPDTQYF. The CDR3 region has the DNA TGTGCCAGCAGCGGTACTAGCGGGAGGGGACCAGATACGCAGTATTTT.

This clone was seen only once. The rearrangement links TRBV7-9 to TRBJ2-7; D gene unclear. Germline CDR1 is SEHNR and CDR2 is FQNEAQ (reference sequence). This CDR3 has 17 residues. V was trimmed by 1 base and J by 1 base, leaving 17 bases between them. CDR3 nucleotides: TGTGCCAGCAGCTTAGTTTCCCGTTACATCTTATCCTACGAGCAGTACTTC. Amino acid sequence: CASSLVSRYILSYEQYF. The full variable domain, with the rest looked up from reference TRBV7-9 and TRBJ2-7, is DTGVSQNPRHKITKRGQNVTFRCDPISEHNRLYWYRQTLGQGPEFLTYFQNEAQLEKSRLLSDRFSAERPKGSFSTLEIQRTEQGDSAMYLCASSLVSRYILSYEQYFGPGTRLTVT.

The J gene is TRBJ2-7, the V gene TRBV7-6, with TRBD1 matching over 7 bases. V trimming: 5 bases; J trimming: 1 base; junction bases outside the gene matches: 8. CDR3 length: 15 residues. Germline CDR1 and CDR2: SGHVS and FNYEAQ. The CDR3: CASSPFGTASYEQYF. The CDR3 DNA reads TGTGCCAGCAGCCCATTCGGGACAGCTTCCTACGAGCAGTACTTC.

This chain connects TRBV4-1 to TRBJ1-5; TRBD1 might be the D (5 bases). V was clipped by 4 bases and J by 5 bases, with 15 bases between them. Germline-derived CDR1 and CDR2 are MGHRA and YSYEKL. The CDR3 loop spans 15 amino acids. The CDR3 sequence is CASSRDPRSDQPQHF. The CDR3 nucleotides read TGCGCCAGCAGCCGGGACCCGCGCTCCGATCAGCCCCAGCATTTT.

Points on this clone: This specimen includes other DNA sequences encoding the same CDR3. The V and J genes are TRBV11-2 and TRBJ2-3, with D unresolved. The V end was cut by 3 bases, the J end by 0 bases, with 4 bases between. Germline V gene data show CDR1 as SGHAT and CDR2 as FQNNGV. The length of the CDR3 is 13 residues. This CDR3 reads CASSFGSTDTQYF. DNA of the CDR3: TGTGCCAGCAGCTTCGGGAGCACAGATACGCAGTATTTT. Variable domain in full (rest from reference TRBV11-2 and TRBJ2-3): EAGVAQSPRYKIIEKRQSVAFWCNPISGHATLYWYQQILGQGPKLLIQFQNNGVVDDSQLPKDRFSAERLKGVDSTLKIQPAKLEDSAVYLCASSFGSTDTQYFGPGTRLTVL.

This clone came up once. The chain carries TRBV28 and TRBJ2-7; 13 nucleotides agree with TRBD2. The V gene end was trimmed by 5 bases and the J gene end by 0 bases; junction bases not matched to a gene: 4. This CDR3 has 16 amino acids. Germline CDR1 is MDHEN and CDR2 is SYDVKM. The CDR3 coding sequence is TGTGCCAGCAGTGTAGGACTAGCGGGGGACTCCTACGAGCAGTACTTC. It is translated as CASSVGLAGDSYEQYF.

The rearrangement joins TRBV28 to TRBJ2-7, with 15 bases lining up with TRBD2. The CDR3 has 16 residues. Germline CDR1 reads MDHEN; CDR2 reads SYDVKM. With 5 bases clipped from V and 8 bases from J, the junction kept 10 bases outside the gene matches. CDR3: CASSPGTSGGRLKQYF. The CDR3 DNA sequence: TGTGCCAGCAGTCCGGGGACTAGCGGGGGGCGCTTGAAGCAGTACTTC.

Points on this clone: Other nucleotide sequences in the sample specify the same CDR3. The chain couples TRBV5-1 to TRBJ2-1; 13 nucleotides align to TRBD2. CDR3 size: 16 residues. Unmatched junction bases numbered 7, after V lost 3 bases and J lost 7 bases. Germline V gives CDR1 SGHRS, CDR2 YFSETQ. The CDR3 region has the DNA TGCGCCAGCAGCTCCCGAACTAGCGGGAGGGCTAATGAGCAGTTCTTC. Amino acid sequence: CASSSRTSGRANEQFF.

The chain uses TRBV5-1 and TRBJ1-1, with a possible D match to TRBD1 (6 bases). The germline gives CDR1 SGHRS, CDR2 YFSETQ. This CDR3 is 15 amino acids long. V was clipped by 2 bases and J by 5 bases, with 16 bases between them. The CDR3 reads CASSFGRGAGTEAFF. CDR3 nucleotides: TGCGCCAGCAGCTTCGGACGGGGGGCTGGTACTGAAGCTTTCTTT.

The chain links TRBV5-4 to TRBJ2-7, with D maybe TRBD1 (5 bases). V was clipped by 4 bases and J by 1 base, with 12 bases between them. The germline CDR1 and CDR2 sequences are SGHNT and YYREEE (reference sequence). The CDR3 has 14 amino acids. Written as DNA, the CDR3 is TGTGCCAGCAGCCCACAGGTCTCTTCCTACGAGCAGTACTTC. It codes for CASSPQVSSYEQYF. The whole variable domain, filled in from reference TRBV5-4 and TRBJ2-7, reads ETGVTQSPTHLIKTRGQQVTLRCSSQSGHNTVSWYQQALGQGPQFIFQYYREEENGRGNFPPRFSGLQFPNYSSELNVNALELDDSALYLCASSPQVSSYEQYFGPGTRLTVT.

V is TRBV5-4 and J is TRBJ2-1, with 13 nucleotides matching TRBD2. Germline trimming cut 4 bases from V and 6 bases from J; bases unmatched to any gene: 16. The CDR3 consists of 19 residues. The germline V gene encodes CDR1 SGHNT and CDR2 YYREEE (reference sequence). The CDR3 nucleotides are TGTGCCAGCAGCAAAGGATATCGGACTAGCGGGGGATCTAGCAATGAGCAGTTCTTC. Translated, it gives CASSKGYRTSGGSSNEQFF.

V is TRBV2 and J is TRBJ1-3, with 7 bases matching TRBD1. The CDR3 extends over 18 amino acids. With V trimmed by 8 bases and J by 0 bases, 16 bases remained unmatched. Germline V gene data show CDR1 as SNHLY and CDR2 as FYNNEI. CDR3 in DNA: TGTGCCAGCGAGCCAGGGACAGAACTTTACTACTCTGGAAACACCATATATTTT. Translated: CASEPGTELYYSGNTIYF.

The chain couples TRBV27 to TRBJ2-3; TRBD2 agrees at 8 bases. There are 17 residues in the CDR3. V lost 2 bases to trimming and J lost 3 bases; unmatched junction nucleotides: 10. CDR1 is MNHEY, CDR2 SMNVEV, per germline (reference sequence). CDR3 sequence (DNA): TGTGCCAGCAGTTTAACGGGAGGGGGGAGGCTAACAGATACGCAGTATTTT. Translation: CASSLTGGGRLTDTQYF.

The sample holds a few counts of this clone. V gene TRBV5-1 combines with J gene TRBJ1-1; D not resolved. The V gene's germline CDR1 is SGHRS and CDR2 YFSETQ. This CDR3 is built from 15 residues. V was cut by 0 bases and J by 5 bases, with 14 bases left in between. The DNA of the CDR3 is TGCGCCAGCAGCTTGGGGCCCCGGGAGGAGACTGAAGCTTTCTTT. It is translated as CASSLGPREETEAFF.

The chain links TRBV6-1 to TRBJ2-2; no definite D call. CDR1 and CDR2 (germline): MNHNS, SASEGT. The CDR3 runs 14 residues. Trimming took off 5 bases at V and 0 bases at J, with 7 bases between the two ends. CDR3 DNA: TGTGCCAGCAGTACACAGACGAACACCGGGGAGCTGTTTTTT. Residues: CASSTQTNTGELFF.